This TCR beta chain was sequenced for a study of spatial heterogeneity in lung cancer. Whole-study findings and limits: Compared with follow-up, resection was when ubiquitous expanded tumor TCRs appeared in blood more.

In the case of this clonotype: What it binds is not known.

Time point in this sample: sample taken at primary tumor resection. Unsorted whole RNA samples from tumor, nontumor lung or frozen PBMC were sequenced. The donor group consisted of 55 to 85 patients who had untreated, early-stage non-small cell lung cancer. TCRdb itself ran the 5' RACE reads through MiXCR, one entry per CDR3 protein. In the table there are 90,000 to 95,000 distinct CDR3 sequences, roughly 12% of which are singletons. Between the trimmed V and J ends, which lost 4 bases and 10 bases, there was a span of 20 bases. The CDR3 sequence is 16 residues long. The sequence derives from a male donor with early-stage non-small cell lung cancer. V and J are TRBV12-3 or TRBV12-4 and TRBJ1-6; tentatively, D is TRBD1 (6 bases). Specimen: PBMCs, collected at surgery. CDR3 loop: CASSSEGGRSLSPLHF. The CDR3 DNA reads TGTGCCAGCAGTTCCGAGGGGGGCCGGAGTCTATCACCCCTCCACTTT.